Listed below are T cell receptor beta chains from one sample, sequenced in a study of shared clonotypes between healthy human individuals. Sequencing was performed with immunoSEQ multiplex PCR; in TCRdb, only in-frame clones are kept and a portion is missing. In the table there are some 1 million clones, about 76% of which are singletons. The sequenced material came from memory CD4+ T cells sorted from blood. The receptors here all came from a man aged 18 to 30 in good health. CDR3s include the opening cysteine and the closing phenylalanine or tryptophan. Each record gives: CDR3 protein, CDR3 DNA, clone size, D gene, V gene, J gene. D genes are given only for firm matches. Clone size, where shown, is once, few, many, or a class for clones that have expanded.

CDR3: CASSRNDGYEQYF; DNA: TGTGCCAGCTCACGCAACGATGGCTACGAGCAGTACTTC; size: few; D: NA; V: TRBV18; J: TRBJ2-7
CDR3: CATSRGESNQPQHF; DNA: TGTGCCACCAGCAGAGGGGAAAGCAATCAGCCCCAGCATTTT; size: NA; D: NA; V: TRBV15; J: TRBJ1-5
CDR3: CASSLDGAGETQYF; DNA: TGTGCCAGCAGCTTAGACGGGGCGGGAGAGACCCAGTACTTC; size: once; D: NA; V: TRBV11-3; J: TRBJ2-5
CDR3: CAISEGGHNSPLHF; DNA: TGTGCCATCAGTGAAGGAGGGCATAATTCACCCCTCCACTTT; size: few; D: NA; V: TRBV10-3; J: TRBJ1-6
CDR3: CASSLRDSGANVLTF; DNA: TGTGCCAGCAGCTTACGGGACTCTGGGGCCAACGTCCTGACTTTC; size: NA; D: NA; V: TRBV11-2; J: TRBJ2-6
CDR3: CASSQSPGAGTDTQYF; DNA: TGCGCCAGCAGCCAAAGTCCGGGTGCGGGTACAGATACGCAGTATTTT; size: NA; D: NA; V: TRBV4-3; J: TRBJ2-3
CDR3: CASSQEVPGLDNEQFF; DNA: TGCGCCAGCAGCCAAGAAGTTCCCGGACTGGACAATGAGCAGTTCTTC; size: NA; D: NA; V: TRBV4-3; J: TRBJ2-1
CDR3: CASSVSWGETQYF; DNA: TGTGCCAGCAGCGTAAGTTGGGGAGAGACCCAGTACTTC; size: NA; D: NA; V: TRBV9; J: TRBJ2-5
CDR3: CASKEAHTDTQYF; DNA: TGTGCCAGCAAGGAGGCACACACAGATACGCAGTATTTT; size: NA; D: NA; V: TRBV2; J: TRBJ2-3
CDR3: CASSLASQGWIQPQHF; DNA: TGTGCCAGCAGCTTAGCCTCCCAGGGGTGGATTCAGCCCCAGCATTTT; size: few; D: NA; V: TRBV7-8; J: TRBJ1-5
CDR3: CASSPPQGQEAFF; DNA: TGTGCCAGCAGTCCTCCACAGGGGCAGGAAGCTTTCTTT; size: NA; D: TRBD1; V: TRBV27; J: TRBJ1-1
CDR3: CAFALIQETQYF; DNA: TGTGCCTTCGCCCTGATCCAAGAGACCCAGTACTTC; size: NA; D: NA; V: TRBV30; J: TRBJ2-5
CDR3: CASSSGQGITTNEKLFF; DNA: TGTGCCAGCAGTTCCGGACAGGGTATCACAACTAATGAAAAACTGTTTTTT; size: NA; D: TRBD1; V: TRBV28; J: TRBJ1-4
CDR3: CASSLFGSLNEKLFF; DNA: TGCGCCAGCAGCTTGTTCGGCAGCCTTAATGAAAAACTGTTTTTT; size: NA; D: NA; V: TRBV5-1; J: TRBJ1-4
CDR3: CASSFSRTGSSYEQYF; DNA: TGTGCCAGCAGTTTTTCCCGCACAGGGAGCTCCTACGAGCAGTACTTC; size: NA; D: NA; V: TRBV6-6; J: TRBJ2-7
CDR3: CASSVTGLAEQYF; DNA: TGTGCCAGCAGCGTGACGGGACTCGCCGAGCAGTACTTC; size: NA; D: NA; V: TRBV5-4; J: TRBJ2-7
CDR3: CASRNQGRDYGYTF; DNA: TGTGCCAGCAGGAACCAAGGCAGGGACTATGGCTACACCTTC; size: NA; D: NA; V: TRBV6-1; J: TRBJ1-2
CDR3: CASSLGQGTGELFF; DNA: TGTGCCAGCAGTTTAGGACAGGGCACCGGGGAGCTGTTTTTT; size: NA; D: TRBD1; V: TRBV28; J: TRBJ2-2
CDR3: CASSPGVQGTEAFF; DNA: TGTGCCAGCTCACCAGGCGTCCAGGGGACTGAAGCTTTCTTT; size: few; D: NA; V: TRBV18; J: TRBJ1-1
CDR3: CASSLSSGRGNEQFF; DNA: TGTGCCAGCAGCTTATCTAGCGGGAGGGGAAATGAGCAGTTCTTC; size: NA; D: TRBD2; V: TRBV7-9; J: TRBJ2-1
CDR3: CASSLGQGSGEPQHF; DNA: TGCGCCAGCAGCTTGGGACAGGGCTCAGGAGAGCCCCAGCATTTT; size: once; D: TRBD1; V: TRBV5-1; J: TRBJ1-5
CDR3: CASSFTGTEAFF; DNA: TGTGCCAGCAGTTTCACAGGCACTGAAGCTTTCTTT; size: NA; D: NA; V: TRBV2; J: TRBJ1-1
CDR3: CASLGLQSAGSNEQFF; DNA: TGTGCGTCATTGGGCCTTCAGTCAGCGGGATCTAATGAGCAGTTCTTC; size: NA; D: TRBD2; V: TRBV10-3; J: TRBJ2-1
CDR3: CASSPHLGQAIRETQYF; DNA: TGTGCCAGCAGCCCCCATCTGGGACAGGCAATCCGGGAGACCCAGTACTTC; size: NA; D: TRBD1; V: TRBV7-2; J: TRBJ2-5
CDR3: CASRPPSTWPVGYEQYF; DNA: TGTGCAAGTCGCCCTCCATCCACGTGGCCAGTGGGCTACGAGCAGTACTTC; size: few; D: NA; V: TRBV12-2; J: TRBJ2-7
CDR3: CASSIYASGGDTQYF; DNA: TGCGCCAGCAGCATTTATGCTAGCGGGGGAGATACGCAGTATTTT; size: NA; D: TRBD2; V: TRBV5-1; J: TRBJ2-3
CDR3: CASSLRLQDMWANEKLFF; DNA: TGTGCCAGCAGCTTACGTCTACAGGATATGTGGGCTAATGAAAAACTGTTTTTT; size: NA; D: NA; V: TRBV7-9; J: TRBJ1-4
CDR3: CSVGGGFETQYF; DNA: TGCAGCGTCGGGGGTGGTTTTGAGACCCAGTACTTC; size: NA; D: NA; V: TRBV29-1; J: TRBJ2-5
CDR3: CASSQHGPGDSLESGYTF; DNA: TGTGCCAGCTCACAACATGGGCCAGGGGATTCTCTGGAGAGTGGCTACACCTTC; size: NA; D: NA; V: TRBV18; J: TRBJ1-2
CDR3: CASSLRGVGLLDNEQFF; DNA: TGTGCCAGCAGCTTACGAGGTGTCGGACTACTCGACAATGAGCAGTTCTTC; size: few; D: NA; V: TRBV7-9; J: TRBJ2-1
CDR3: CASSPAGGGGTGELFF; DNA: TGTGCCAGCAGCCCGGCTGGCGGGGGGGGGACCGGGGAGCTGTTTTTT; size: NA; D: TRBD2; V: TRBV28; J: TRBJ2-2
CDR3: CASREGTSGRGGNEQFF; DNA: TGCGCCAGCAGGGAAGGGACTAGCGGGAGGGGTGGCAATGAGCAGTTCTTC; size: NA; D: TRBD2; V: TRBV5-1; J: TRBJ2-1
CDR3: CASSARQFNTGELFF; DNA: TGTGCCAGCAGTGCTCGACAGTTTAACACCGGGGAGCTGTTTTTT; size: few; D: NA; V: TRBV27; J: TRBJ2-2
CDR3: CASSIRQGAERPQHF; DNA: TGTGCCAGTAGTATCAGGCAGGGGGCAGAGAGGCCCCAGCATTTT; size: NA; D: TRBD1; V: TRBV19; J: TRBJ1-5
CDR3: CASSWESNSGANVLTF; DNA: TGCGCCAGCAGCTGGGAATCTAACTCTGGGGCCAACGTCCTGACTTTC; size: once; D: NA; V: TRBV5-1; J: TRBJ2-6
CDR3: CASIRGGEETQYF; DNA: TGTGCCAGCATCCGAGGGGGTGAAGAGACCCAGTACTTC; size: few; D: NA; V: TRBV2; J: TRBJ2-5
CDR3: CASSLATWANYGYTF; DNA: TGTGCCAGCAGCTTAGCGACGTGGGCTAACTATGGCTACACCTTC; size: NA; D: NA; V: TRBV7-2; J: TRBJ1-2
CDR3: CASSDMTTEAFF; DNA: TGTGCCAGCAGTGATATGACGACTGAAGCTTTCTTT; size: few; D: NA; V: TRBV2; J: TRBJ1-1
CDR3: CASSLDGIPYGYTF; DNA: TGTGCCAGCAGTTTGGACGGTATTCCATATGGCTACACCTTC; size: NA; D: NA; V: TRBV28; J: TRBJ1-2
CDR3: CASSGGTRSTDTQYF; DNA: TGTGCCAGCAGTGGGGGGACACGGAGCACAGATACGCAGTATTTT; size: NA; D: NA; V: TRBV2; J: TRBJ2-3
CDR3: CASRSRGAVNSPLHF; DNA: TGTGCCAGCAGATCCCGGGGCGCGGTGAATTCACCCCTCCACTTT; size: NA; D: NA; V: TRBV5-6; J: TRBJ1-6
CDR3: CATSRDLSSEVTEAFF; DNA: TGTGCCACCAGCAGAGATCTAAGCTCGGAGGTCACTGAAGCTTTCTTT; size: few; D: NA; V: TRBV15; J: TRBJ1-1
CDR3: CASSRTLGATNEKLFF; DNA: TGTGCCAGCAGCCGGACGTTGGGGGCAACTAATGAAAAACTGTTTTTT; size: NA; D: NA; V: TRBV11-2; J: TRBJ1-4